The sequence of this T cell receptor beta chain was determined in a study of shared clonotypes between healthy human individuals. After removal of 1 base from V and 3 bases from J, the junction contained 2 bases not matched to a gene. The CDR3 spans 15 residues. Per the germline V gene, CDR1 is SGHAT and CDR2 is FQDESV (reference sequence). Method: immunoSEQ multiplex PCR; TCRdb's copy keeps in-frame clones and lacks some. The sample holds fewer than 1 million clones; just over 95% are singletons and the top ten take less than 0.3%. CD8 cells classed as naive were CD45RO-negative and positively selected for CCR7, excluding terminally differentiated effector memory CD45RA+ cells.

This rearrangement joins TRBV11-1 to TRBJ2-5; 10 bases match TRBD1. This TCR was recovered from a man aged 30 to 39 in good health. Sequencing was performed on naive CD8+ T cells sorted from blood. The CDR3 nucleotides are TGTGCCAGCAGCTTAGGTGGGACAGGGGAAGAGACCCAGTACTTC. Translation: CASSLGGTGEETQYF.